Sequencing of this TCR beta chain was carried out in a study of low-dose radiotherapy and immunotherapy resistance in tumors. Looking at the study overall: Patients were treated with intravenous nivolumab at 240 mg every two weeks and were also dosed with ipilimumab at 1 mg/kg every six weeks. Daily, from cycle 1 day 1 and for four cycles, patients took oral aspirin 300 mg.

This clonotype has a count of ten or more. The J segment lost 7 bases and the V segment lost 2 bases, leaving 9 bases of the junction unmatched. The CDR3 spans 17 residues. Germline CDR1 and CDR2: WSHSY and SAAADI. First-strand cDNA relied on TRAV- and TRBV-specific primers spanning alpha and beta chains. A roughly 22-cycle PCR with a constant-region primer and V-primer adapter amplified TCRs. MiXCR was run by TCRdb on the reads, yielding one entry per CDR3 protein. The table includes tens of thousands of distinct CDR3 sequences, about 25% detected once. Time point reported: before trial treatment. The study gave donors nivolumab, ipilimumab, aspirin, low-dose cyclophosphamide and low-dose radiotherapy. Tumors of eligible patients were advanced, solid and lacking tumor-infiltrating lymphocytes.

The clonotype comes from a male donor with rectosigmoid adenocarcinoma. The sample consisted of PBMCs, taken before treatment. The rearrangement links TRBV10-2 to TRBJ2-1; 12 nucleotides line up with TRBD2. CDR3 in amino acids: CASSEPRSSGGANEQFF. CDR3 nucleotide sequence: TGCGCCAGCAGTGAGCCACGATCTAGCGGGGGGGCGAATGAGCAGTTCTTC.